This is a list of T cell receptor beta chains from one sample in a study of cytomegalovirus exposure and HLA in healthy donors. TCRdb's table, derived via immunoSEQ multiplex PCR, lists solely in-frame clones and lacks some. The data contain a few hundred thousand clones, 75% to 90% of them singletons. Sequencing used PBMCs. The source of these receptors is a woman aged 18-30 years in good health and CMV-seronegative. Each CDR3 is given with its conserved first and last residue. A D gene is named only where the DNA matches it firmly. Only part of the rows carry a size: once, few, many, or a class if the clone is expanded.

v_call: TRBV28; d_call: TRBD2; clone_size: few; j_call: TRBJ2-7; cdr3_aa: CASSRPGLESYEQYF; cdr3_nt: TGTGCCAGCAGTCGCCCCGGACTAGAAAGCTACGAGCAGTACTTC
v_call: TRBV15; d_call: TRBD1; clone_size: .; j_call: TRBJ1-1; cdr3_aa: CATSKDRGTEAFF; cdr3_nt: TGTGCCACCAGCAAAGACAGGGGCACTGAAGCTTTCTTT
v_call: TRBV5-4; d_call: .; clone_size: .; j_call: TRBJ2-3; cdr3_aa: CASSFYTDTQYF; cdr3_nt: TGTGCCAGCAGTTTCTACACAGATACGCAGTATTTT
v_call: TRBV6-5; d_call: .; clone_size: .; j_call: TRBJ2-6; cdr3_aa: CASSYGQGNGANVLTF; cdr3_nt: TGTGCCAGCAGTTATGGGCAGGGGAACGGGGCCAACGTCCTGACTTTC
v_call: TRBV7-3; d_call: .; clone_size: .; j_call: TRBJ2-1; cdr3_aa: CASSLNAGSSYNEQFF; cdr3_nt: TGTGCCAGCAGCTTAAATGCGGGAAGCTCCTACAATGAGCAGTTCTTC
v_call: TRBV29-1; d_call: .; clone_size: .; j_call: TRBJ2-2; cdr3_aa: CSVGSLTGNTGELFF; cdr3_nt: TGCAGCGTTGGCTCCCTTACAGGGAACACCGGGGAGCTGTTTTTT
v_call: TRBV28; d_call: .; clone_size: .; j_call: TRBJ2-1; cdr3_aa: CASLPPVIASSYNEQFF; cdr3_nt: TGTGCCAGCTTACCCCCCGTAATAGCGAGCTCCTACAATGAGCAGTTCTTC
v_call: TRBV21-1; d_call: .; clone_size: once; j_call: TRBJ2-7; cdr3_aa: CASSRRDFEQYF; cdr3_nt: TGTGCCAGCAGCAGACGCGACTTCGAGCAGTACTTC
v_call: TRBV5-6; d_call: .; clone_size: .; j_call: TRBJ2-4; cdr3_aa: CASSLWSAKNIQYF; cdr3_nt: TGTGCCAGCAGCTTGTGGAGCGCCAAAAACATTCAGTACTTC
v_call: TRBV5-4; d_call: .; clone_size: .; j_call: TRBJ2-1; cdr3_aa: CASSRAREDYNEQFF; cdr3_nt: TGTGCCAGCAGCCGGGCAAGGGAGGACTACAATGAGCAGTTCTTC
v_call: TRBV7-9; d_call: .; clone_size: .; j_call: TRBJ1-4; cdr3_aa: CASSLDGVGSEKLFF; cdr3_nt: TGTGCCAGCAGCTTAGATGGGGTGGGGAGTGAAAAACTGTTTTTT
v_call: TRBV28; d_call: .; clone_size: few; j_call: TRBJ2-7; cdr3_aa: CASSLFQQTYEQYF; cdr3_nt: TGTGCCAGCAGTTTATTCCAACAAACCTACGAGCAGTACTTC
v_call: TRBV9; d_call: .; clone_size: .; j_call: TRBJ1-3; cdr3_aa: CASSVGEGRTGNTIYF; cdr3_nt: TGTGCCAGCAGCGTAGGGGAGGGGCGGACTGGAAACACCATATATTTT
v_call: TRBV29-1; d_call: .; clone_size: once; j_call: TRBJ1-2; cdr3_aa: CSVYTGTFGYTF; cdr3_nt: TGCAGCGTCTACACTGGGACATTCGGCTACACCTTC
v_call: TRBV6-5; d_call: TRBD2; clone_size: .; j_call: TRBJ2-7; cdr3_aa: CASSSTSGSYEQYF; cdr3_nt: TGTGCCAGCAGTTCCACTAGCGGGAGTTACGAGCAGTACTTC
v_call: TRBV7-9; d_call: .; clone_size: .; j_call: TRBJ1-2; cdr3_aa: CASSLLREGYTF; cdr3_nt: TGTGCCAGCAGCTTACTCAGGGAAGGCTACACCTTC
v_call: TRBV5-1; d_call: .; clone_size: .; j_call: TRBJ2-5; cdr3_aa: CASSWPTEETQYF; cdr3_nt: TGCGCCAGCAGCTGGCCGACTGAAGAGACCCAGTACTTC
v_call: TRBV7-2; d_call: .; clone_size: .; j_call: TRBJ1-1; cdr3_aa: CASRTGTLNTEAFF; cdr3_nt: TGTGCCAGCCGAACAGGAACCCTGAACACTGAAGCTTTCTTT
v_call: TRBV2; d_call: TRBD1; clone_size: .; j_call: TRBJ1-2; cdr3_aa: CASSSDGQGYGYTF; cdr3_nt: TGTGCCAGCAGTTCTGACGGACAGGGATATGGCTACACCTTC
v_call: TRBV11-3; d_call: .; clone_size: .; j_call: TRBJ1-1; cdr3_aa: CASSTGFYTEAFF; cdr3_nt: TGTGCCAGCAGCACAGGGTTTTACACTGAAGCTTTCTTT
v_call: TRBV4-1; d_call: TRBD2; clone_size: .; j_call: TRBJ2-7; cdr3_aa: CASREETSAYEQYF; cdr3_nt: TGCGCCAGCAGGGAGGAGACTAGCGCTTACGAGCAGTACTTC
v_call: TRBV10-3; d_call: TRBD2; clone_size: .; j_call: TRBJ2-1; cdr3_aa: CAISPTSGGYNEQFF; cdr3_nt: TGTGCCATCAGCCCGACTAGCGGAGGCTACAATGAGCAGTTCTTC
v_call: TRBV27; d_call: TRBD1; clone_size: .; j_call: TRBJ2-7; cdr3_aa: CASSLYRDSMYGEQYF; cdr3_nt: TGTGCCAGCAGTTTATACAGGGACAGCATGTATGGTGAGCAGTACTTC
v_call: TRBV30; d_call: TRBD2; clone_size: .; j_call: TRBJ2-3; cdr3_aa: CAWSLGSGSADTQYF; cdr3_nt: TGTGCCTGGTCCCTAGGGAGCGGGAGTGCAGATACGCAGTATTTT
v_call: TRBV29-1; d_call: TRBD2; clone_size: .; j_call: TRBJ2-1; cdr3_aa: CSVELTPLAGDFYYEQFF; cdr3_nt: TGCAGCGTTGAGCTGACCCCTCTAGCGGGAGATTTTTATTATGAGCAGTTCTTC
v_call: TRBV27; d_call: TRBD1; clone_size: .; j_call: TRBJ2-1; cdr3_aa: CASSFEGASSYNEQFF; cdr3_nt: TGTGCCAGCAGTTTCGAGGGGGCGAGCTCCTACAATGAGCAGTTCTTC
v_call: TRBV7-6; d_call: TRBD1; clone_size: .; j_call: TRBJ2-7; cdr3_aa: CASSLRGGTSYEQYF; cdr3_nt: TGTGCCAGCAGCTTAAGAGGGGGCACCTCCTACGAGCAGTACTTC
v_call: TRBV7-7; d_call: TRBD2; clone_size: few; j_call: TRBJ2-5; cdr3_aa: CASSSGTSGSQETQYF; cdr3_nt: TGTGCCAGCAGCTCCGGGACTAGCGGGAGCCAAGAGACCCAGTACTTC
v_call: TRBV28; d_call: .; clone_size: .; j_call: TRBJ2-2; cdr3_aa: CASSNRVPGELFF; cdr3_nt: TGTGCCAGCAGTAACAGGGTTCCCGGGGAGCTGTTTTTT
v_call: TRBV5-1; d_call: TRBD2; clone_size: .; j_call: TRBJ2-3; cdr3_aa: CASSPRGGKADTQYF; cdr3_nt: TGCGCCAGCAGCCCAAGGGGAGGGAAGGCAGATACGCAGTATTTT
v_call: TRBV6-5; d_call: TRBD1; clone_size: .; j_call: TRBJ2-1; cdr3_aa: CASSYSLGQGYNEQFF; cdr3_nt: TGTGCCAGCAGTTACTCCTTGGGACAGGGGTACAATGAGCAGTTCTTC
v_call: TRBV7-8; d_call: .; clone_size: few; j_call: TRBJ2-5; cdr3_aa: CASSLGHKETQYF; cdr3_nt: TGTGCCAGCAGCTTGGGACACAAAGAGACCCAGTACTTC
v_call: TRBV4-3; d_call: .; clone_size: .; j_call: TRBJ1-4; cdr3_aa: CASSPTGVATNEKLFF; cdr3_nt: TGCGCCAGCAGCCCTACGGGGGTTGCAACTAATGAAAAACTGTTTTTT
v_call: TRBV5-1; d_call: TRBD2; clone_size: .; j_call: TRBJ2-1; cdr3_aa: CASSLSGSHSYNEQFF; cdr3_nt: TGCGCCAGCAGCCTTAGCGGGAGCCACTCCTACAATGAGCAGTTCTTC
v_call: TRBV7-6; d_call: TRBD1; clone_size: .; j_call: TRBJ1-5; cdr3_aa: CASSRDRGQGQPQHF; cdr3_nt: TGTGCCAGCAGCCGGGACAGGGGACAAGGGCAGCCCCAGCATTTT
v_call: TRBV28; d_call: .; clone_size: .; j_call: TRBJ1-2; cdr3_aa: CASTVGYGYTF; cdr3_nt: TGTGCCAGCACTGTCGGTTATGGCTACACCTTC
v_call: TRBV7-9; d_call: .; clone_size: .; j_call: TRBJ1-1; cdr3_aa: CASSPQNRVNTEAFF; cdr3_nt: TGTGCCAGCAGCCCCCAAAACCGGGTGAACACTGAAGCTTTCTTT
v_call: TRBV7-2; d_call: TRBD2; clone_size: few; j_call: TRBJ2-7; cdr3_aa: CASSDRLAGGLEQYF; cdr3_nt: TGTGCCAGCAGCGACCGACTAGCGGGAGGGCTTGAGCAGTACTTC
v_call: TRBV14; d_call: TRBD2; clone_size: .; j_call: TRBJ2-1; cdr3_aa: CASSLPGTTYNEQFF; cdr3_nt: TGTGCCAGCAGCCTTCCCGGGACTACCTACAATGAGCAGTTCTTC
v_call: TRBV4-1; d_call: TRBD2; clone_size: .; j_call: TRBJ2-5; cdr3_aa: CASSRLAGGLEETQYF; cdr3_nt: TGCGCCAGCAGCCGGCTAGCGGGAGGTCTGGAAGAGACCCAGTACTTC
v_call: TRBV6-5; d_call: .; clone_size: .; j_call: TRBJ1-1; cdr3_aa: CASSYSQANTEAFF; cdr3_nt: TGTGCCAGCAGTTACTCCCAGGCGAACACTGAAGCTTTCTTT
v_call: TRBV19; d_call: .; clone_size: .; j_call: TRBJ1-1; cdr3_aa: CASKDQVEGAAFF; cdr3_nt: TGTGCCAGTAAGGATCAGGTAGAAGGGGCCGCTTTCTTT
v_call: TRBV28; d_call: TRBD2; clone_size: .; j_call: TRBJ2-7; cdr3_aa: CASSSSSGRVSYEQYF; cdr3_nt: TGTGCCAGCAGTTCGAGCAGCGGGAGGGTCTCCTACGAGCAGTACTTC
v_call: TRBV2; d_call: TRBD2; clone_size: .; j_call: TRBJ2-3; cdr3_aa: CASSDGLAGVLDTQYF; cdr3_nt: TGTGCCAGCAGTGACGGCCTAGCGGGAGTGCTAGATACGCAGTATTTT
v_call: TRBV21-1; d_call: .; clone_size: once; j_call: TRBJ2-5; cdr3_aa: CASTMGLAPETQYF; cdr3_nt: TGTGCCAGCACTATGGGACTAGCACCCGAGACCCAGTACTTC
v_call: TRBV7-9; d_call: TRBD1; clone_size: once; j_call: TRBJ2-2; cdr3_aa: CASSRGTGDTGELFF; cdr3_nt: TGTGCCAGCAGCCGCGGGACAGGAGACACCGGGGAGCTGTTTTTT
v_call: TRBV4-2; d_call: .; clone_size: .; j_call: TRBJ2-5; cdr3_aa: CASSQDRAGQIIPIQETQYF; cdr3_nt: TGTGCCAGCAGCCAAGATCGGGCGGGACAGATCATACCAATCCAAGAGACCCAGTACTTC
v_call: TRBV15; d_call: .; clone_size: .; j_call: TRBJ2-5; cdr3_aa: CATSAQSWETQYF; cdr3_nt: TGTGCCACCAGCGCACAGTCGTGGGAGACCCAGTACTTC
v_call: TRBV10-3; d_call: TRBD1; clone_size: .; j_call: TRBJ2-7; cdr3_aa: CAISGGRGPDEQYF; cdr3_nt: TGTGCCATCAGTGGCGGCAGGGGGCCCGACGAGCAGTACTTC
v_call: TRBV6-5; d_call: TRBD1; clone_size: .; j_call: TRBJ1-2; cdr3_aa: CASSPGTVYGYTF; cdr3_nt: TGTGCCAGCAGTCCAGGGACAGTCTATGGCTACACCTTC
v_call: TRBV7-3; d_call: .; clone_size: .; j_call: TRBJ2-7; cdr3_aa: CASSLFGNSYEQYF; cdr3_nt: TGTGCCAGCAGCTTATTCGGGAATTCCTACGAGCAGTACTTC
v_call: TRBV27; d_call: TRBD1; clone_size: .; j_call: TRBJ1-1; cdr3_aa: CASSSTTGVTEAFF; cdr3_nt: TGTGCCAGCAGTTCTACGACAGGGGTCACTGAAGCTTTCTTT
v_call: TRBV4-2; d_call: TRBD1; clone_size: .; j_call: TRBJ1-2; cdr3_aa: CASSQETGANYGYTF; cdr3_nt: TGTGCCAGCAGCCAAGAGACAGGGGCTAACTATGGCTACACCTTC
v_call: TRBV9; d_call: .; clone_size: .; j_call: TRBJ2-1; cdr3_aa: CASSAGGGYNEQFF; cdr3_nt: TGTGCCAGCAGCGCCGGTGGGGGGTACAATGAGCAGTTCTTC
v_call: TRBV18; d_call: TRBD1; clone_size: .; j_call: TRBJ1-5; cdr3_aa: CASSPDRDQPQHF; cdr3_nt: TGTGCCAGCTCACCAGACAGGGACCAGCCCCAGCATTTT
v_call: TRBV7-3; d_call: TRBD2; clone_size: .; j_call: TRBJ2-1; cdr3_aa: CASSLDGTSSDEQFF; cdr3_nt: TGTGCCAGCAGCTTAGATGGGACTAGCTCCGATGAGCAGTTCTTC
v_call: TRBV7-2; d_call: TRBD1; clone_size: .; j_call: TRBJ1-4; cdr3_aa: CASSPRQGTNEKLFF; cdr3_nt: TGTGCCAGCAGCCCAAGACAGGGAACTAATGAAAAACTGTTTTTT
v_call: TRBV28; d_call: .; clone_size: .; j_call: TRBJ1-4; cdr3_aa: CASSLRGKEKLFF; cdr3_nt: TGTGCCAGCAGTTTGCGAGGTAAAGAAAAACTGTTTTTT